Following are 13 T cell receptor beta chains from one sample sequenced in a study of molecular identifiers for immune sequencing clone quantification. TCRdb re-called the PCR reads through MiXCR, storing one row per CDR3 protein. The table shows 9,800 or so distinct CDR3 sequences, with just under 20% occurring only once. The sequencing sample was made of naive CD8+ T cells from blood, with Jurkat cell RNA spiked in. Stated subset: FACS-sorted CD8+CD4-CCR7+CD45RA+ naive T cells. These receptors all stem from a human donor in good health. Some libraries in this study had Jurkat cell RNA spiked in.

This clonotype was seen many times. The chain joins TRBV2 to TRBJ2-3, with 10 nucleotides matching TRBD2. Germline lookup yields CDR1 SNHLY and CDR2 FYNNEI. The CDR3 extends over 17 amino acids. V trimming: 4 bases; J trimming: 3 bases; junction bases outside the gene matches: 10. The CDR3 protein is CASSGHLAGVGTDTQYF. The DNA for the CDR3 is TGTGCCAGCAGTGGCCACCTAGCGGGGGTCGGAACAGATACGCAGTATTTT.

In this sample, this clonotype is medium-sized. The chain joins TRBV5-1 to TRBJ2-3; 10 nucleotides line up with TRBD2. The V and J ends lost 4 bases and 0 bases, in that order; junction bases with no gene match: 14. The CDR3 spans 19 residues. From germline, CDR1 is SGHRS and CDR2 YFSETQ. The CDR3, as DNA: TGCGCCAGCAGCCAGGGACTAGCGTCCCCTATTCCTAGCACAGATACGCAGTATTTT. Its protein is CASSQGLASPIPSTDTQYF.

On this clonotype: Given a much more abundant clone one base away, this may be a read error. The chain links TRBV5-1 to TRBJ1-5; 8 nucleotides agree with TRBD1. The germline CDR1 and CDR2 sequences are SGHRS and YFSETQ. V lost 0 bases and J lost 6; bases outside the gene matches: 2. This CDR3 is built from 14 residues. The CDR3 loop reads CASSLAGGGQPQHF. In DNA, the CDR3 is TGCGCCAGCAGCTTGGCAGGGGGCGGTCAGCCCCAGCATTTT.

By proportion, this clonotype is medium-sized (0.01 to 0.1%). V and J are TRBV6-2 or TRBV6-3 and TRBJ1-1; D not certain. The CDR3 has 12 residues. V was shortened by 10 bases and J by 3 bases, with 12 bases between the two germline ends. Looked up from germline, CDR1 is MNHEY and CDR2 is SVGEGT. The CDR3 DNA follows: TGTGCCACGCGTAAAGGGTACACTGAAGCTTTCTTT. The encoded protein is CATRKGYTEAFF.

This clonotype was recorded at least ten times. In DNA, the CDR3 is TGTGCCAGCAGTTTATCAGGGCTGCTCGGCGAGCAGTACTTC. Translating gives CASSLSGLLGEQYF. The chain has TRBV12-3 or TRBV12-4 and TRBJ2-7; D might be TRBD1 (5 bases). This CDR3 is 14 amino acids long. Between the trimmed V and J ends, which lost 2 bases and 6 bases, there was a span of 14 bases.

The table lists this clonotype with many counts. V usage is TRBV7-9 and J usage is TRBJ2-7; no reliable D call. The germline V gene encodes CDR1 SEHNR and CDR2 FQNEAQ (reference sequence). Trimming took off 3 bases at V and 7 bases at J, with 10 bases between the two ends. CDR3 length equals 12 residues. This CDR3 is CASSFSFPEQYF. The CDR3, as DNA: TGTGCCAGCAGCTTTTCGTTCCCTGAGCAGTACTTC.

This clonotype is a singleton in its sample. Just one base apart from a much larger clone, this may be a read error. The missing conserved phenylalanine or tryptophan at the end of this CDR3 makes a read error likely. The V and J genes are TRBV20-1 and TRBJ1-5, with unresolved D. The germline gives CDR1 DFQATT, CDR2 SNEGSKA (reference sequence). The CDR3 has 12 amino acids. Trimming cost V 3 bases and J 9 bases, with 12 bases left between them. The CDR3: CSARDGRWPQHL. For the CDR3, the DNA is TGCAGTGCTAGGGACGGTAGATGGCCCCAGCATCTT.

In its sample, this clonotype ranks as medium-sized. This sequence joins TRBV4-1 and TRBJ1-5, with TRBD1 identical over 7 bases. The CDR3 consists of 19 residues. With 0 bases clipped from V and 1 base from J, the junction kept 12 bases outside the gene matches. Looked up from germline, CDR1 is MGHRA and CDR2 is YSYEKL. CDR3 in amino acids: CASSQEGTAPARSNQPQHF. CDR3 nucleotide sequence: TGCGCCAGCAGCCAAGAAGGGACAGCCCCCGCTAGGAGCAATCAGCCCCAGCATTTT.

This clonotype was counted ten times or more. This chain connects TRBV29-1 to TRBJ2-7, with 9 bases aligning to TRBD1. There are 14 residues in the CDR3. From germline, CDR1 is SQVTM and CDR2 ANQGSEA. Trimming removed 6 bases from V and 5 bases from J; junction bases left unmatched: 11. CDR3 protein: CSVQTGTGQNEQYF. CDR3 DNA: TGCAGCGTCCAAACCGGGACAGGGCAAAACGAGCAGTACTTC.

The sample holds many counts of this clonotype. The CDR3 coding sequence is TGTGCCAGCAGCTTAATCACAGGCGAAGAGACCCAGTACTTC. The encoded protein is CASSLITGEETQYF. This sequence joins TRBV7-2 and TRBJ2-5, with TRBD1 as a possible D gene (5 bases). The CDR3 is made up of 14 amino acids. The germline V gene has CDR1 SGHTA and CDR2 FQGNSA. V was cut by 2 bases and J by 3 bases, with 10 bases left in between.

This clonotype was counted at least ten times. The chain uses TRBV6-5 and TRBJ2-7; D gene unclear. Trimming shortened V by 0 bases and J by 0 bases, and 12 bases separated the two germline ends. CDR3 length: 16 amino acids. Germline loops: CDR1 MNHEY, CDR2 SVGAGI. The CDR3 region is CASSYSLPAYSYEQYF. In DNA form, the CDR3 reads TGTGCCAGCAGTTACTCTCTTCCGGCCTACTCCTACGAGCAGTACTTC.

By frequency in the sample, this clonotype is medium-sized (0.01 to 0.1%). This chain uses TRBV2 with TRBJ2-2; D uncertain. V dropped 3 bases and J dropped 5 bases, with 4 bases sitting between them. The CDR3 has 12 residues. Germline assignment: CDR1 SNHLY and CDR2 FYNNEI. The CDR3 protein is CASSEETGELFF. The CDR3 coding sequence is TGTGCCAGCAGTGAGGAGACCGGGGAGCTGTTTTTT.

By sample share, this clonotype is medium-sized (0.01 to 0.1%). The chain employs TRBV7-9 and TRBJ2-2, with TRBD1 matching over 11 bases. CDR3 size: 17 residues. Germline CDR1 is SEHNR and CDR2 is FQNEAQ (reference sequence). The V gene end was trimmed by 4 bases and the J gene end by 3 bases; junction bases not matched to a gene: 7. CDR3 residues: CASSSPDRGLYTGELFF. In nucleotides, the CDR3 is TGTGCCAGCAGCTCGCCGGACAGGGGGCTCTACACCGGGGAGCTGTTTTTT.